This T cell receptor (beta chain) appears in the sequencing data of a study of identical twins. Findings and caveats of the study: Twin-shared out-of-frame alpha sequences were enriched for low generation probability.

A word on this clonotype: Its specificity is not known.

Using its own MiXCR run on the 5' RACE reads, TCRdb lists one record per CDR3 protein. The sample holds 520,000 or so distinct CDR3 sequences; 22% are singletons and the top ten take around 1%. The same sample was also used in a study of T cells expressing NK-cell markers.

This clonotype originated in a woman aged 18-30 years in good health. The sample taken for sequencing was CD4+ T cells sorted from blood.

CDR3 in DNA: TGTGCCAGCACCGCACCGGGACTAGCGGTAGAGACCCAGTACTTC. It translates to CASTAPGLAVETQYF. J is TRBJ2-5 and V is TRBV6-2 or TRBV6-3; 11 bases map to TRBD2. The J segment lost 4 bases and the V segment lost 7 bases, leaving 8 bases of the junction unmatched. The CDR3 has 15 residues. Germline loops: CDR1 MNHEY, CDR2 SVGEGT.